This TCR beta chain was captured in a study of technical replicates of blood from several donors. The V gene's germline CDR1 is SGHTA and CDR2 FQGNSA. The CDR3 runs 16 residues. V lost 5 bases and J lost 2; bases outside the gene matches: 9. This table comes from immunoSEQ multiplex PCR, and its TCRdb copy is limited to in-frame clones, with some not included. The table includes around 60,000 clones, nearly 95% detected once. The receptor was isolated from a human donor in good health. Some clones in this sample may be carry-over from other donors' samples. Sequenced input: PBMCs. This chain joins TRBV7-2 and TRBJ2-1; 7 nucleotides match TRBD2. The DNA for the CDR3 is TGTGCCAGCAGCCTATACACCGGGACTACCTACAATGAGCAGTTCTTC. Translating it yields CASSLYTGTTYNEQFF.